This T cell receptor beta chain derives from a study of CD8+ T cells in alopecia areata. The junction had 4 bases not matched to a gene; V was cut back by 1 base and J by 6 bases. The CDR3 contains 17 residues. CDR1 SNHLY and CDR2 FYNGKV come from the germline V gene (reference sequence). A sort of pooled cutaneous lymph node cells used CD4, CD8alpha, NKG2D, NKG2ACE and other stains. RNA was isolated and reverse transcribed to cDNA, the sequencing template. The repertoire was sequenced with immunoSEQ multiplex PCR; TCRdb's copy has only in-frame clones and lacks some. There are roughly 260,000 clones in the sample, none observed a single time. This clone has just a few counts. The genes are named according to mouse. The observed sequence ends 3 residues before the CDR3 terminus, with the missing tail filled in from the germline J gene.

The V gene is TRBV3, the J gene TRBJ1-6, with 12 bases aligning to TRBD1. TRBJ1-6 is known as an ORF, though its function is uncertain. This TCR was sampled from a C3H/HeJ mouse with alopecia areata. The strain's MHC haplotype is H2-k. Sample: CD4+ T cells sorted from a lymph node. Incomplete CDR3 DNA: TGTGCCAGCAGCTTAGTCGGGGACAGGGGGCGTAATTCGCCC. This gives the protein CASSLVGDRGRNSP. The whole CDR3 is CASSLVGDRGRNSPLYF.